The source of this T cell receptor beta chain is a study of OX40 agonist ivuxolimab in advanced cancers. Clones were read by immunoSEQ multiplex PCR, and TCRdb kept only the in-frame ones, dropping some. The sample contains tens of thousands of clones, approximately 80% of which appear only once. Regarding this clone: The antigen remains undetermined.

Study-wide findings and caveats: On average, CD8+ T cells showed a greater number of expanded clones than CD4+.

Per the germline V gene, CDR1 is LNHNV and CDR2 is YYDKDF (reference sequence). This CDR3 region has 14 residues. Trimming took 6 bases from V and 7 from J, leaving 15 bases between them. The starting material was CD4+ or CD8+ T cells sorted from blood, obtained in a trial of the OX40 agonist ivuxolimab. V gene TRBV15 combines with J gene TRBJ1-4; D gene uncertain. The receptor's source is an adult with an advanced solid tumor such as melanoma, head and neck, liver or kidney cancer. CDR3 sequence reads: CATRLHERSEKLFF. As DNA, the CDR3 is TGTGCCACCAGACTACATGAGAGGAGTGAAAAACTGTTTTTT.